Listed here are 7 T cell receptor beta chains from one sample, sequenced in a study of vaccination and CD4 T cells after COVID-19. This sample's treatment: roughly 10-day PBMC culture with coronavirus spike peptide pools or control peptides (ViraFEST assay). The Oncomine TCR Beta short-read assay sequenced DNA from cultured CD4+ T cells. One entry per CDR3 protein results from TCRdb running MiXCR on the PCR reads. This sample carries more than 7,000 distinct CDR3 sequences, around 64% of them seen once, and the ten largest clones take roughly 33%. Their antigen targets remain unknown. The sample comprised CD4+ T cells from blood, cultured in vitro. These receptors were taken from a human donor who had recovered from COVID-19.

This chain links TRBV20-1 with TRBJ2-1, with a tentative D call TRBD2 (6 bases). From germline, CDR1 is DFQATT and CDR2 SNEGSKA (reference sequence). Between the trimmed V and J ends, which lost 1 base and 8 bases, there was a span of 6 bases. The CDR3 contains 11 residues. CDR3 sequence: CSARAGDEQFF. The CDR3, as DNA: TGCAGTGCTAGAGCGGGGGATGAGCAGTTCTTC.

The chain recombines TRBV2 with TRBJ1-2; a possible D gene is TRBD1 (5 bases). The CDR3 totals 17 residues. V lost 5 bases to trimming and J lost 0 bases, with 19 bases between them. Germline CDR1 reads SNHLY; CDR2 reads FYNNEI. CDR3 region: CASSLLGGTTTNYGYTF. The CDR3 DNA reads TGTGCCAGCAGTCTACTGGGGGGGACCACAACTAACTATGGCTACACCTTC. Full variable domain (outside the CDR3, taken from reference TRBV2 and TRBJ1-2): EPEVTQTPSHQVTQMGQEVILRCVPISNHLYFYWYRQILGQKVEFLVSFYNNEISEKSEIFDDQFSVERPDGSNFTLKIRSTKLEDSAMYFCASSLLGGTTTNYGYTFGSGTRLTVV.

The CDR3 DNA reads as TGTGCCAGCAGCTTAGCCAGGAGCGGCACCGGGGAGCTGTTTTTT. Residues: CASSLARSGTGELFF. The rearrangement uses TRBV7-2 and TRBJ2-2, with a possible D match to TRBD2 (5 bases). Trimming took off 0 bases at V and 4 bases at J, with 9 bases between the two ends. Germline lookup yields CDR1 SGHTA and CDR2 FQGNSA. There are 15 residues in the CDR3.

The chain employs TRBV5-4 and TRBJ2-3, with D perhaps assigned TRBD1 or TRBD2 (5 bases each). The CDR3 is 14 residues long. V was pared by 4 bases and J by 4 bases, with 13 bases between. The germline V gene encodes CDR1 SGHNT and CDR2 YYREEE (reference sequence). The CDR3 is CASSADGGSDTQYF. The CDR3 DNA sequence: TGTGCCAGCAGCGCGGATGGGGGTTCAGATACGCAGTATTTT.

The chain couples TRBV7-9 to TRBJ2-5; possibly TRBD2 for D (7 bases). The germline V gene has CDR1 SEHNR and CDR2 FQNEAQ (reference sequence). V shed 6 bases and J shed 3 bases, with 20 bases lying between them. The length of the CDR3 is 16 residues. The CDR3 sequence is CASSPRGGATEETQYF. Here the CDR3 DNA reads TGTGCCAGCAGTCCCCGAGGGGGGGCCACCGAAGAGACCCAGTACTTC.

The chain employs TRBV27 and TRBJ2-7; D is undetermined. V was clipped by 4 bases and J by 6 bases, with 13 bases between them. The CDR3 is 13 amino acids. The germline V gene encodes CDR1 MNHEY and CDR2 SMNVEV (reference sequence). This CDR3 is CASSSTYSPEQYF. The DNA for the CDR3 is TGTGCCAGCAGTTCCACGTACAGCCCCGAGCAGTACTTC.

This clonotype was seen a handful of times. The V call is TRBV10-2, the J call TRBJ2-7, with D uncertain. Germline V gene lookup returns CDR1 WSHSY and CDR2 SAAADI. CDR3 length: 13 amino acids. V lost 3 bases, J lost 4 bases, and 10 bases lay in between. The CDR3 region has the DNA TGCGCCAGCAGTGACCCCGCAGTGTACGAGCAGTACTTC. This encodes CASSDPAVYEQYF.